Listed below are T cell receptor beta chains from one sample, sequenced in a study of T cell responses to AZD1222 COVID-19 vaccine. Sequenced by immunoSEQ multiplex PCR; TCRdb stores in-frame clones only, minus some. The sample includes around 150,000 clones, about 93% seen only once; the top ten take about 3.3%. Source: peripheral blood, taken 28 days after the second AZD1222 dose. These receptor sequences come from an adult who received the AZD1222 COVID-19 vaccine. The conserved cysteine and the conserved F or W are not part of the CDR3 here.

ASSFGSQTNEKLF	TRBV5-1	TRBJ1-4
ASSLNLGVYGYT	TRBV6-2/TRBV6-3	TRBJ1-2
ASSWTSGQKNEQF	TRBV5-1	TRBJ2-1
ASSLGVGTEAF	TRBV3-1/TRBV3-2	TRBJ1-1
ASSTQQVGKLF	TRBV7-9	TRBJ1-4
ASGRAGRNTEAF	TRBV3-1/TRBV3-2	TRBJ1-1
ATSDPGTGVGEQF	TRBV24-1	TRBJ2-1
ASSLGLIYEQY	TRBV5-4	TRBJ2-7
ATSRIRGNEKLF	TRBV15	TRBJ1-4
ASSPGQASTDTQY	TRBV5-1	TRBJ2-3
ASSETREQY	TRBV6-1	TRBJ2-7
ASSLEGGRGGNTIY	TRBV5-4	TRBJ1-3
ASRSGNYGYT	TRBV27	TRBJ1-2
ASSPRNQETQY	TRBV12-3/TRBV12-4	TRBJ2-5
ASSSIVGSNSPLH	TRBV19	TRBJ1-6
ASSKGDRGGNTEAF	TRBV21-1	TRBJ1-1
ATSGQGGTYEQY	TRBV10-3	TRBJ2-7
ASSTQGGEETQY	TRBV9	TRBJ2-5
ASSLGQTNTGELF	TRBV6-6	TRBJ2-2
ASSPPDGVPEAF	TRBV19	TRBJ1-1
ASSPPMGQYNEQF	TRBV18	TRBJ2-1
AWSVRGSNTEAF	TRBV30	TRBJ1-1
ASSLRGRTENEQF	TRBV7-9	TRBJ2-1
ASSLGENTEAF	TRBV12-3/TRBV12-4	TRBJ1-1
ASSLRDVDTQY	TRBV5-6	TRBJ2-3
ASSRGRDNEKLF	TRBV7-9	TRBJ1-4
ASSQLGRYL	TRBV4-1	TRBJ1-2
ATSRDRGLYGYT	TRBV15	TRBJ1-2
ASSNIPGQVNTEAF	TRBV19	TRBJ1-1
ASSEYPGGTEAF	TRBV25-1	TRBJ1-1
ASSRGTESNQPQH	TRBV5-8	TRBJ1-5
AIRGDWVETQY	TRBV10-3	TRBJ2-5
AWSAQRGRLPGGELF	TRBV30	TRBJ2-2
ASSAGQGQTHQPQH	TRBV18	TRBJ1-5
ASSLSRVHEQY	TRBV7-9	TRBJ2-7
ASSEAPQGSEKLF	TRBV6-1	TRBJ1-4
ASSPGLAGGWYEQY	TRBV4-1	TRBJ2-7
ASSEVGGASEKLF	TRBV6-1	TRBJ1-4
ASSPPVPADLKNIQY	TRBV6-2/TRBV6-3	TRBJ2-4
ASSVAPGTGGEQY	TRBV9	TRBJ2-7
ASSLLGSSGDTQY	TRBV5-1	TRBJ2-3
ASSSDRGKETQY	TRBV7-9	TRBJ2-5
ASSLVVEKLF	TRBV7-9	TRBJ1-4
ATSDTNQVRQY	TRBV24-1	TRBJ2-5
ASSQIPNTGELF	TRBV3-1/TRBV3-2	TRBJ2-2
ASSSAGGPYNEQF	TRBV7-2	TRBJ2-1
ASRQDREAFNYGYT	TRBV5-1	TRBJ1-2
ASSEGLAGYEQY	TRBV6-1	TRBJ2-7
ASSYPGYDGPYGYT	TRBV6-5	TRBJ1-2